These 9 T cell receptor beta chains originate from one sample sequenced in a study of cytomegalovirus exposure and HLA in healthy donors. Researchers ran the PCR with 60 Vbeta and 13 Jbeta primers. The method was immunoSEQ multiplex PCR; TCRdb's version includes in-frame clones alone and lacks a portion of them. The sample records approximately 220,000 clones, roughly 83% being singletons. The sample comprised PBMCs. The receptor source for this set is a girl under 18 in good health and CMV-seronegative.

In DNA form, the CDR3 reads TGTGCCAGCAGTGTTCCCCCCGGACACACAACCGGGGAGCTGTTTTTT. This sequence encodes CASSVPPGHTTGELFF. The gene calls are TRBV2 and TRBJ2-2; tentative D call: TRBD1 (5 bases). Germline V gene data show CDR1 as SNHLY and CDR2 as FYNNEI. Trimming stripped 4 bases from V and 5 bases from J, with 17 bases between. The CDR3 spans 16 residues.

Only one count was recorded for this clone. The chain links TRBV5-5 to TRBJ1-1; the match to TRBD1 covers 8 bases. In germline, CDR1 is SGHKS, CDR2 YYEKEE (reference sequence). V gave up 0 bases and J gave up 4 bases; unmatched junction bases: 11. The CDR3 consists of 17 residues. The CDR3: CASSLGRTGRSGTEAFF. DNA of the CDR3: TGTGCCAGCAGCTTGGGGAGGACAGGGCGATCGGGCACTGAAGCTTTCTTT.

This clone was detected a few times. The chain links TRBV19 to TRBJ1-1; D call uncertain. The CDR3 sequence is 14 residues long. Germline V lookup: CDR1 LNHDA, CDR2 SQIVND (reference sequence). V lost 2 bases to trimming and J lost 0 bases, with 7 bases between them. The CDR3 region has the DNA TGTGCCAGTAGTATACGCGGTGTGAACACTGAAGCTTTCTTT. As protein: CASSIRGVNTEAFF.

The chain links TRBV28 to TRBJ2-7, with 7 bases identical to TRBD1. The CDR3 has 15 amino acids. Unmatched junction bases numbered 14, after V lost 6 bases and J lost 6 bases. CDR1 and CDR2 from the germline V gene are MDHEN and SYDVKM. The CDR3 nucleotides are TGTGCCAGCAGCCCCGGGACCAAAGGGGGCGGCGAGCAGTACTTC. Translated, it gives CASSPGTKGGGEQYF.

The V call is TRBV4-3, the J call TRBJ2-3; D uncertain. This CDR3 comprises 14 residues. The V gene's germline CDR1 is LGHNA and CDR2 YSLEER. The V end lost 4 bases, the J end lost 0 bases, and 8 bases lay between the germline ends. The CDR3 DNA reads as TGCGCCAGCAGCCGGGCGATTAGCACAGATACGCAGTATTTT. It codes for CASSRAISTDTQYF.

The DNA for the CDR3 is TGTGCCAGCAGACCTGGACAGGGCGGAATGTATGGCTACACCTTC. Translation: CASRPGQGGMYGYTF. The genes are TRBV27 and TRBJ1-2; TRBD1 agrees at 8 bases. In germline, CDR1 is MNHEY, CDR2 SMNVEV (reference sequence). The CDR3 has 15 residues. V shed 6 bases, J shed 5 bases, and the junction held 11 bases outside the gene matches.

This chain uses TRBV23-1 with TRBJ2-3, with TRBD2 identical over 8 bases. TRBV23-1 is flagged as an ORF with uncertain function. The V and J ends lost 0 bases and 4 bases, in that order; junction bases with no gene match: 24. The CDR3 is 22 residues long. CDR3: CASSQSMGCTSGAVIHPDTQYF. CDR3 DNA: TGCGCCAGCAGTCAATCCATGGGCTGTACTAGCGGAGCCGTAATTCATCCAGATACGCAGTATTTT.

This clone came up a few times. V and J are TRBV6-5 and TRBJ2-7; D gene ambiguous. The CDR3 extends over 11 amino acids. V was pared by 5 bases and J by 4 bases, with 6 bases between. CDR1 is MNHEY, CDR2 SVGAGI, per germline. CDR3 region: CASSNGYEQYF. In nucleotides, the CDR3 is TGTGCCAGCAGTAACGGGTACGAGCAGTACTTC.

This clone was seen a few times. The chain employs TRBV19 and TRBJ1-1; TRBD1 aligns across 10 bases. The CDR3 spans 14 residues. J was trimmed by 5 bases and V by 3 bases; bases with no gene match: 3. Germline CDR1 and CDR2: LNHDA and SQIVND (reference sequence). The CDR3, as DNA: TGTGCCAGTAGTATCGGACAGGGGGATACTGAAGCTTTCTTT. It yields the protein CASSIGQGDTEAFF.